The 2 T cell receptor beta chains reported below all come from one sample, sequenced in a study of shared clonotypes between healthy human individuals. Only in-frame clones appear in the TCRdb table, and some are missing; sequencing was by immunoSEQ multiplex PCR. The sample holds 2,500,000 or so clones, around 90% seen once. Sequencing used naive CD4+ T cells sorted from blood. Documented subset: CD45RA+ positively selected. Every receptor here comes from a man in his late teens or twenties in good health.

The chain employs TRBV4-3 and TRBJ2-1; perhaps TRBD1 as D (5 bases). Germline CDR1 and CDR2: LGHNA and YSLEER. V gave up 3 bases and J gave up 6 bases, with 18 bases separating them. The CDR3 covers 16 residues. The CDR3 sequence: CASSQGPGSPSNEQFF. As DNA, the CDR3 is TGCGCCAGCAGCCAGGGGCCCGGGTCGCCCTCCAATGAGCAGTTCTTC.

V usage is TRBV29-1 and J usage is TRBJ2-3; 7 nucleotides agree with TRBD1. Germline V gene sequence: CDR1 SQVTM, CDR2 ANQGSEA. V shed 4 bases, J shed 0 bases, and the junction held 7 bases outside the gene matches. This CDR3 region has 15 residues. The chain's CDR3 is CSVVSRTGSTDTQYF. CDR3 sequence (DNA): TGCAGCGTTGTAAGTCGGACAGGTAGCACAGATACGCAGTATTTT.